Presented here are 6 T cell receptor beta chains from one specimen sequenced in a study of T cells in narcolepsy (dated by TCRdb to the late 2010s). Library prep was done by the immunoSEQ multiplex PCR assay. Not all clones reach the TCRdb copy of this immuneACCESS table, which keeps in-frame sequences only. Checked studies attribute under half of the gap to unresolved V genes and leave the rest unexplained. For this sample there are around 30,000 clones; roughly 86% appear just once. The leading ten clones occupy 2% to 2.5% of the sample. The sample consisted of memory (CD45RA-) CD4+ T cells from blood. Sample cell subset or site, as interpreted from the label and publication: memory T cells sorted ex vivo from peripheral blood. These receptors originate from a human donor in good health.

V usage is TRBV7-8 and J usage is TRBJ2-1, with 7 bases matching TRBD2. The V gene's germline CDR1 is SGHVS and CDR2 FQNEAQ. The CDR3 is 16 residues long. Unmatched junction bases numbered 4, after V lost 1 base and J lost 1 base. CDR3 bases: TGTGCCAGCAGCTTAGGGCCGGGAGGTTCCTACAATGAGCAGTTCTTC. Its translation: CASSLGPGGSYNEQFF.

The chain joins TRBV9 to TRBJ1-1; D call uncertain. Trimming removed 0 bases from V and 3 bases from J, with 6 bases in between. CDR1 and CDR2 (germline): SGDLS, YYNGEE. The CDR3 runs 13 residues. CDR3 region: CASSVEGYTEAFF. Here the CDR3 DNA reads TGTGCCAGCAGCGTAGAAGGTTACACTGAAGCTTTCTTT.

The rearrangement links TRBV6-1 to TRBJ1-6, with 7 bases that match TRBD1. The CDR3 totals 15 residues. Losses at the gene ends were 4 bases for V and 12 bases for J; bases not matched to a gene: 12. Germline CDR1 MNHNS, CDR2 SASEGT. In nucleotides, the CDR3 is TGTGCCAGCAGTGCGGTTGGGGACAGCTCAGAACCCCTCCACTTT. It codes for CASSAVGDSSEPLHF.

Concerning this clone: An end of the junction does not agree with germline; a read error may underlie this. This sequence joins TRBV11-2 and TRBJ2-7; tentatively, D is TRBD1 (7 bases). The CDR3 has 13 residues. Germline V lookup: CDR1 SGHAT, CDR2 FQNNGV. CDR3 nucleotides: TGTGCCAGCAGAGGAGGGGGCCTCTACGAGCGGTACTTC. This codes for CASRGGGLYERYF.

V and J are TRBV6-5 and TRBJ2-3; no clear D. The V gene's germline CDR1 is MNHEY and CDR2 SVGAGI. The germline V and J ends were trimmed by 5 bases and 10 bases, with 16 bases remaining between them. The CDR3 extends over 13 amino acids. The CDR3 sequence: CASSQTWSGSQYF. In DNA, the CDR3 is TGTGCCAGCAGTCAAACCTGGTCCGGTTCGCAGTATTTT.

CDR3 sequence reads: CASSIQRSSEKLFF. DNA of the CDR3: TGTGCCAGTAGTATTCAGAGGTCTAGTGAAAAACTGTTTTTT. The chain joins TRBV19 to TRBJ1-4; D unresolved. The CDR3 is 14 amino acids. Trimming stripped 3 bases from V and 7 bases from J, with 12 bases between. The germline CDR1 and CDR2 sequences are LNHDA and SQIVND (reference sequence).